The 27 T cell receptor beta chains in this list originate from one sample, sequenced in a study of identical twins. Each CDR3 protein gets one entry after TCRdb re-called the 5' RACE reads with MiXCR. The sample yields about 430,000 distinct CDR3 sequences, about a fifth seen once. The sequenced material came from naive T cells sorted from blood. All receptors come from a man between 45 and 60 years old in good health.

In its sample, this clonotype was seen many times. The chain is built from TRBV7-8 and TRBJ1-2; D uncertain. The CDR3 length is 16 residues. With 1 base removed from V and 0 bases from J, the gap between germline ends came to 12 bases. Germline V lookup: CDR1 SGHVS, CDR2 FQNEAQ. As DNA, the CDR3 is TGTGCCAGCAGCTTAGATCATTACGGAGCTAACTATGGCTACACCTTC. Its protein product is CASSLDHYGANYGYTF.

CDR3 DNA: TGTGCCAGCAGTGATTCAGGGATGATCTATGGCTACACCTTC. Translation gives CASSDSGMIYGYTF. The V and J genes are TRBV2 and TRBJ1-2; a possible D gene is TRBD1 (5 bases). The V end lost 3 bases, the J end lost 4 bases, and 12 bases lay between the germline ends. The CDR3 runs to 14 residues. The V gene's germline CDR1 is SNHLY and CDR2 FYNNEI.

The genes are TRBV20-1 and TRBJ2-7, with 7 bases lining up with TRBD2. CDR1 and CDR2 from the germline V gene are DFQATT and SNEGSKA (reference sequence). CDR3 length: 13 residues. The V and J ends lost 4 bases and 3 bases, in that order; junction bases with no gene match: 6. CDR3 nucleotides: TGCAGTGCTACCCAGGGACTATACTACGAGCAGTACTTC. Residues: CSATQGLYYEQYF.

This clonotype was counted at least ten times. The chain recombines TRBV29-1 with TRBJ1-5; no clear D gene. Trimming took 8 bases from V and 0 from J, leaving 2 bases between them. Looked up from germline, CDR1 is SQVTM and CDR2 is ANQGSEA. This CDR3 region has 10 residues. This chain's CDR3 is CSLSNQPQHF. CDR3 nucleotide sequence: TGCAGCCTTAGCAATCAGCCCCAGCATTTT.

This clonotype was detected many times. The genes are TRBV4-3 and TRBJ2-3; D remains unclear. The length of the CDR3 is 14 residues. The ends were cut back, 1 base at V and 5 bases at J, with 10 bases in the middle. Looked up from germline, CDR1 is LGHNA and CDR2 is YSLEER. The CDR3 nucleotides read TGCGCCAGCAGCCAAGGGGCGAGTCGAGATACGCAGTATTTT. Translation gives CASSQGASRDTQYF.

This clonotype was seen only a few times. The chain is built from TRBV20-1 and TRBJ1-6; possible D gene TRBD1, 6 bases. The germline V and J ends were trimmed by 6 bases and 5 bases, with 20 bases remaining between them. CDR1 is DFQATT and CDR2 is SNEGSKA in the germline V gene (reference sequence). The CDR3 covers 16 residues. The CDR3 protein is CSAPITGTGNNSPLHF. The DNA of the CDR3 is TGCAGTGCCCCAATCACAGGGACTGGTAATAATTCACCCCTCCACTTT.

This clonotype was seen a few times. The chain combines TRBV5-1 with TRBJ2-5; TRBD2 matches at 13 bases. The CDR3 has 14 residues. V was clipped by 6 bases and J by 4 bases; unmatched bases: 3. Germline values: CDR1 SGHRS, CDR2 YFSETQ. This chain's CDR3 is CASTGTSGTETQYF. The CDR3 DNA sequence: TGCGCCAGCACCGGGACTAGCGGGACAGAGACCCAGTACTTC.

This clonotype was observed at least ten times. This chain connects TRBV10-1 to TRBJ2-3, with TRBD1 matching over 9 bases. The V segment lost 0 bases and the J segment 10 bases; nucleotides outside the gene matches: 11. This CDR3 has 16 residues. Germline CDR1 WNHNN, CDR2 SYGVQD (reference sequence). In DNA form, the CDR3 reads TGCGCCAGCAGTGAGTCCCGCGGGGGACAGGGCATCGCGCAGTATTTT. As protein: CASSESRGGQGIAQYF.

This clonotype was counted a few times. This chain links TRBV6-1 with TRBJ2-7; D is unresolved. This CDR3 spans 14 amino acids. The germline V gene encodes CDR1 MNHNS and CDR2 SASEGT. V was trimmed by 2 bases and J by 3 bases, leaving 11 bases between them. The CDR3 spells CASSERSGIYEQYF. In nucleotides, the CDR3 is TGTGCCAGCAGTGAACGGTCAGGAATCTACGAGCAGTACTTC.

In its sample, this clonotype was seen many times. CDR3 in amino acids: CASSPGGDRVTGELFF. The CDR3 DNA follows: TGCGCCAGCAGCCCTGGAGGGGACAGGGTGACCGGGGAGCTGTTTTTT. The chain employs TRBV5-1 and TRBJ2-2; 9 bases map to TRBD1. CDR1 SGHRS and CDR2 YFSETQ come from the germline V gene. This CDR3 has 16 amino acids. With V trimmed by 4 bases and J by 5 bases, 9 bases remained unmatched.

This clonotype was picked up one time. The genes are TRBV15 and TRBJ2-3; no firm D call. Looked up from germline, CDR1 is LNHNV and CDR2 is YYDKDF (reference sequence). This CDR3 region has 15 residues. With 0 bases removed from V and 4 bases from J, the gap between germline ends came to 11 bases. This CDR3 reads CATSRDPGWSDTQYF. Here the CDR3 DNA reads TGTGCCACCAGCAGAGACCCGGGTTGGTCAGATACGCAGTATTTT. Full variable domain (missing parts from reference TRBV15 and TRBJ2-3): DAMVIQNPRYQVTQFGKPVTLSCSQTLNHNVMYWYQQKSSQAPKLLFHYYDKDFNNEADTPDNFQSRRPNTSFCFLDIRSPGLGDTAMYLCATSRDPGWSDTQYFGPGTRLTVL.

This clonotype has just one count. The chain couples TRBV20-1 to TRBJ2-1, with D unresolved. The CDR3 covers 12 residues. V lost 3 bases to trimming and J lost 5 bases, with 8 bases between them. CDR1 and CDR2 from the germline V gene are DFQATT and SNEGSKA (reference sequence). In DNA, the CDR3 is TGCAGTGCTAGTTGGCTTAACAATGAGCAGTTCTTC. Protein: CSASWLNNEQFF.

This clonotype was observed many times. CDR3 nucleotide sequence: TGTGCCAGCAGCCATACAAGTCGGGTGACGGTTCGTAAGGAGACCCAGTACTTC. Its protein is CASSHTSRVTVRKETQYF. The chain recombines TRBV3-1 with TRBJ2-5; the D is unclear. The CDR3 has 18 amino acids. V lost 3 bases and J 5 bases, leaving 25 bases between the germline ends. CDR1 and CDR2 from the germline V gene are LGHDT and YNNKEL (reference sequence).

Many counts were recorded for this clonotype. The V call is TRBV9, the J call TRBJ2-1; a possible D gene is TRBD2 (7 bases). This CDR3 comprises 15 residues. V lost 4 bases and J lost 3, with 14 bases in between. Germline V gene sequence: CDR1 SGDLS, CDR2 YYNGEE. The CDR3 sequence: CASSSGGGDYNEQFF. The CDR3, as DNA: TGTGCCAGCAGCTCCGGCGGGGGCGACTACAATGAGCAGTTCTTC. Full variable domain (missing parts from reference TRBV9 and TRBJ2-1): DSGVTQTPKHLITATGQRVTLRCSPRSGDLSVYWYQQSLDQGLQFLIQYYNGEERAKGNILERFSAQQFPDLHSELNLSSLELGDSALYFCASSSGGGDYNEQFFGPGTRLTVL.

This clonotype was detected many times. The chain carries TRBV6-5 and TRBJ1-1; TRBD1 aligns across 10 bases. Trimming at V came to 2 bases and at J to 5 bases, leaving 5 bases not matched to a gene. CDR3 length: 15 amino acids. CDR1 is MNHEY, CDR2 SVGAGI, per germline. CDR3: CASSYTDRGGTEAFF. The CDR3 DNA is TGTGCCAGCAGTTACACGGACAGGGGGGGGACTGAAGCTTTCTTT.

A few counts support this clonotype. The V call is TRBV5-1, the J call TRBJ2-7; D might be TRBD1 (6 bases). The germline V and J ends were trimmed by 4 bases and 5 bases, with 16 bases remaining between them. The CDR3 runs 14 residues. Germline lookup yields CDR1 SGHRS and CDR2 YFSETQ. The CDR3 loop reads CASSTRDTYDEQYF. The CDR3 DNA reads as TGCGCCAGCAGCACCCGGGACACATACGACGAGCAGTACTTC.

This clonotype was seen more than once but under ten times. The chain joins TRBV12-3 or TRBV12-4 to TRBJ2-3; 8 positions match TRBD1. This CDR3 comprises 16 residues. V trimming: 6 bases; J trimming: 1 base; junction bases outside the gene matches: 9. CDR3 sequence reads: CASSFESGQGTDTQYF. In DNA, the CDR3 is TGTGCCAGCAGCTTCGAGTCGGGACAGGGCACAGATACGCAGTATTTT.

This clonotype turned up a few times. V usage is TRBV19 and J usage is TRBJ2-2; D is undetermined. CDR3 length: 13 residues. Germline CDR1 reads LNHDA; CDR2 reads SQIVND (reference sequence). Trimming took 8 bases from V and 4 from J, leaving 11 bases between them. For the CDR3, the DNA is TGTGCCAGTGTTTTGTTAGGCACCGGGGAGCTGTTTTTT. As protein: CASVLLGTGELFF.

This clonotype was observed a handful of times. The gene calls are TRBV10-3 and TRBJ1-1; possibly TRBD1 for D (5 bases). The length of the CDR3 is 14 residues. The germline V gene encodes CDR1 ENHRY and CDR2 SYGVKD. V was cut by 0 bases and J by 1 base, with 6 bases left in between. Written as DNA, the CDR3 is TGTGCCATCAGTGAGTCGGGGGAGAACACTGAAGCTTTCTTT. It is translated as CAISESGENTEAFF.

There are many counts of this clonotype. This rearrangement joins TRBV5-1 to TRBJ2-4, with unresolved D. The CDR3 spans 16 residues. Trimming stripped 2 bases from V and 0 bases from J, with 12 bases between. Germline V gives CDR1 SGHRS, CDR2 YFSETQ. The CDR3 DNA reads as TGCGCCAGCAGCTTAGGGCAGGTCCTAGCCAAAAACATTCAGTACTTC. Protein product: CASSLGQVLAKNIQYF.

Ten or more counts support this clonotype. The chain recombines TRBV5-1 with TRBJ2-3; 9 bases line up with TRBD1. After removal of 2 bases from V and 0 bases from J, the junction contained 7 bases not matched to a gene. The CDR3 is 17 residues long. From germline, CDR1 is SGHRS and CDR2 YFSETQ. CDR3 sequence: CASSFKRTGVSTDTQYF. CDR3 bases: TGCGCCAGCAGCTTCAAGCGGACAGGGGTTAGCACAGATACGCAGTATTTT. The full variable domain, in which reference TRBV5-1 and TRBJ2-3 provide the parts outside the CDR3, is KAGVTQTPRYLIKTRGQQVTLSCSPISGHRSVSWYQQTPGQGLQFLFEYFSETQRNKGNFPGRFSGRQFSNSRSEMNVSTLELGDSALYLCASSFKRTGVSTDTQYFGPGTRLTVL.

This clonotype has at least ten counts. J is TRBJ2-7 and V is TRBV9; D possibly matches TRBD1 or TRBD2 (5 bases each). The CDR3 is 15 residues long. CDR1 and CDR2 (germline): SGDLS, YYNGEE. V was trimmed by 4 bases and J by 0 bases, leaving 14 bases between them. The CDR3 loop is CASSRDATSSYEQYF. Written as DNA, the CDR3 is TGTGCCAGCAGCCGGGACGCTACTAGCTCCTACGAGCAGTACTTC.

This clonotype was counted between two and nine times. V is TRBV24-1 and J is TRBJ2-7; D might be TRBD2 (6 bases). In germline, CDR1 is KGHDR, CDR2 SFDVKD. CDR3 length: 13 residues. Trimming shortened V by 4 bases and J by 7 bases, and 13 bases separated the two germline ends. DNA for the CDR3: TGTGCCACCAGTGACCGGGACTCCCCTGAGCAGTACTTC. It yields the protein CATSDRDSPEQYF.

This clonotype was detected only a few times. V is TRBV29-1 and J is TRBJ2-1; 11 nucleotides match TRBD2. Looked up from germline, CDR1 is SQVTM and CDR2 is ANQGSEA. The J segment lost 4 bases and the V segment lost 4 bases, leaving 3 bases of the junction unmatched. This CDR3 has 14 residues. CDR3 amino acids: CSVGTSGRYNEQFF. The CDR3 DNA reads TGCAGCGTTGGAACTAGCGGGAGATACAATGAGCAGTTCTTC.

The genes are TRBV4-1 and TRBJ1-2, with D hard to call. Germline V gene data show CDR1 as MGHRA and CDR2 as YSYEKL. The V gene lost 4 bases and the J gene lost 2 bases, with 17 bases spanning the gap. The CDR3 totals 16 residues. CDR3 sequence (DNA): TGCGCCAGCAGCCGCGTCGGACTCCGGGAGAACTATGGCTACACCTTC. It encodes CASSRVGLRENYGYTF.

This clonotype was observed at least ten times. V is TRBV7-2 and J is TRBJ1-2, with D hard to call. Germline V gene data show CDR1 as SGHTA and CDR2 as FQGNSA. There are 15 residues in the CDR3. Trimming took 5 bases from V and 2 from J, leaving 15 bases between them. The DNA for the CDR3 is TGTGCCAGCAGCACACCGTCGGGTCGGAACTATGGCTACACCTTC. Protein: CASSTPSGRNYGYTF.

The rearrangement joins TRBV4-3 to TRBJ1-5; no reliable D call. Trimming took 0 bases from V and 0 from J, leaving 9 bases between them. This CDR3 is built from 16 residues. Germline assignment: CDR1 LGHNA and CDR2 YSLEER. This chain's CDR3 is CASSQDRFYSNQPQHF. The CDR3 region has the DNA TGCGCCAGCAGCCAAGACAGGTTTTATAGCAATCAGCCCCAGCATTTT.